The T cell receptor beta chain described here comes from a study of graft-versus-host responses after intestinal transplantation. TCRdb keeps only in-frame clones here, not all; method: immunoSEQ multiplex PCR. The sample holds about 90,000 clones, around nine tenths seen once. This CDR3 has 15 amino acids. Trimming cost V 6 bases and J 2 bases, with 13 bases left between them. Germline loops: CDR1 MNHNS, CDR2 SASEGT. With regard to this clone: The antigen is undetermined.

The chain uses TRBV6-1 and TRBJ2-2; TRBD2 is a possible D gene (6 bases). The TCR originated in a human donor who received an intestinal transplant. Sequenced here: unstimulated CD8+ T cells sorted from spleen or lymph node cells, sampled before intestinal transplant. The CDR3 reads CASSLDGGNTGELFF. The CDR3 DNA reads as TGTGCCAGCAGCTTAGACGGGGGAAACACCGGGGAGCTGTTTTTT.